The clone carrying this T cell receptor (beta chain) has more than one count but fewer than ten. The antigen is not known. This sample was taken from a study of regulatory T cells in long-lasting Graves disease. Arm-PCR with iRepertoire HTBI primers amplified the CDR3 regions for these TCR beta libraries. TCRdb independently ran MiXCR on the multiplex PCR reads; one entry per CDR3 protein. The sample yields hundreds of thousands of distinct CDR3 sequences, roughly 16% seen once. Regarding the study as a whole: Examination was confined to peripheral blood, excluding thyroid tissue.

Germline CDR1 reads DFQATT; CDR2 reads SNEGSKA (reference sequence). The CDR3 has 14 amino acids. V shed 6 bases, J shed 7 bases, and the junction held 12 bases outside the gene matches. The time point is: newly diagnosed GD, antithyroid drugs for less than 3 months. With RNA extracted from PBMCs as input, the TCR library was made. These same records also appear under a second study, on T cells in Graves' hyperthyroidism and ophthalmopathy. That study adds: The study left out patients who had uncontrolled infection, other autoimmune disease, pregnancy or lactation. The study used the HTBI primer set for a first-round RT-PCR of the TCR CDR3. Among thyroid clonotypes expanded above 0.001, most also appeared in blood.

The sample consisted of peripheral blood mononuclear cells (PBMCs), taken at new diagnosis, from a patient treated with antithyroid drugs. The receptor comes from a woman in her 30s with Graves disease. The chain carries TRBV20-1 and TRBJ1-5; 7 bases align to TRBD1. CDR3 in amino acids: CSAQIDRETQPQHF. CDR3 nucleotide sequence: TGCAGTGCACAGATAGACAGGGAAACACAGCCCCAGCATTTT.